The TCR beta chain described here comes from a study of molecular identifiers for immune sequencing clone quantification. From germline, CDR1 is SEHNR and CDR2 FQNEAQ (reference sequence). This CDR3 has 12 residues. The germline V and J ends were trimmed by 5 bases and 10 bases, with 11 bases remaining between them. Sorting was used to obtain naive CD8 T cells (CD8+CD4-CCR7+CD45RA+). TCRdb fed the PCR reads into MiXCR, producing one record per CDR3 protein. This table has fewer than 350,000 distinct CDR3 sequences, roughly 23% appearing once. This clonotype was counted between two and nine times. Specimen: naive CD8+ T cells from blood, with Jurkat cell RNA spiked in. Regarding subset: FACS-sorted CD8+CD4-CCR7+CD45RA+ naive T cells. This sequence joins TRBV7-9 and TRBJ1-4, with a weak D call TRBD1 (6 bases). The clonotype comes from a human donor in good health. Some libraries in this study had Jurkat cell RNA spiked in. CDR3 sequence (DNA): TGTGCCAGCAGCCACAGGGAAGGAAAACTGTTTTTT. Its translation is CASSHREGKLFF.